The 5 T cell receptor beta chains in this list originate from one sample, sequenced in a study of CD8 T cells in Susac syndrome. Reverse transcription of roughly 0.5 to 1 ug RNA was performed with random hexamers. TCRdb fed the immunoSEQ multiplex PCR reads into MiXCR, producing one record per CDR3 protein. Among fewer than 80,000 distinct CDR3 sequences listed, approximately 94% were seen once. The sequenced material came from CD8+ T cells from PBMCs. These receptors all come from a human donor with Susac syndrome.

The chain joins TRBV28 to TRBJ1-4; D remains unclear. CDR3 length: 12 amino acids. Trimming removed 6 bases from V and 8 bases from J, with 10 bases in between. CDR1 is MDHEN, CDR2 SYDVKM, per germline. The CDR3 DNA is TGTGCCAGCAGCCCCCCGGGGGAAAAACTGTTTTTT. Its translation: CASSPPGEKLFF.

The rearrangement uses TRBV28 and TRBJ1-4, with D perhaps TRBD1 (5 bases). This CDR3 is built from 14 residues. The ends were cut back, 2 bases at V and 7 bases at J, with 11 bases in the middle. CDR1 and CDR2 (germline): MDHEN, SYDVKM. The CDR3 loop reads CASSLGREGEKLFF. Written as DNA, the CDR3 is TGTGCCAGCAGTTTAGGCAGGGAAGGTGAAAAACTGTTTTTT.

V gene TRBV5-4 combines with J gene TRBJ1-6; D gene ambiguous. V lost 3 bases and J 3 bases, leaving 7 bases between the germline ends. The germline V gene encodes CDR1 SGHNT and CDR2 YYREEE (reference sequence). There are 14 residues in the CDR3. CDR3 in amino acids: CASSSANYNSPLHF. The CDR3 DNA reads TGTGCCAGCAGCTCAGCCAACTATAATTCACCCCTCCACTTT. Looking up the rest from reference TRBV5-4 and TRBJ1-6 gives the full variable domain: ETGVTQSPTHLIKTRGQQVTLRCSSQSGHNTVSWYQQALGQGPQFIFQYYREEENGRGNFPPRFSGLQFPNYSSELNVNALELDDSALYLCASSSANYNSPLHFGNGTRLTVT.

This chain connects TRBV6-5 to TRBJ2-5; 7 bases line up with TRBD2. After removal of 4 bases from V and 4 bases from J, the junction contained 9 bases not matched to a gene. CDR1 is MNHEY, CDR2 SVGAGI, per germline. This CDR3 has 15 residues. CDR3 bases: TGTGCCAGCAGTTCCCCGCCGGGGGAGGGAGAGACCCAGTACTTC. Translating gives CASSSPPGEGETQYF.

The gene calls are TRBV19 and TRBJ2-4; TRBD2 is a possible D gene (6 bases). The CDR3 runs to 12 residues. The germline V and J ends were trimmed by 3 bases and 8 bases, with 8 bases remaining between them. CDR1 and CDR2 from the germline V gene are LNHDA and SQIVND (reference sequence). The CDR3 reads CASSIREDIQYF. CDR3 sequence (DNA): TGTGCCAGTAGTATCAGGGAGGACATTCAGTACTTC.